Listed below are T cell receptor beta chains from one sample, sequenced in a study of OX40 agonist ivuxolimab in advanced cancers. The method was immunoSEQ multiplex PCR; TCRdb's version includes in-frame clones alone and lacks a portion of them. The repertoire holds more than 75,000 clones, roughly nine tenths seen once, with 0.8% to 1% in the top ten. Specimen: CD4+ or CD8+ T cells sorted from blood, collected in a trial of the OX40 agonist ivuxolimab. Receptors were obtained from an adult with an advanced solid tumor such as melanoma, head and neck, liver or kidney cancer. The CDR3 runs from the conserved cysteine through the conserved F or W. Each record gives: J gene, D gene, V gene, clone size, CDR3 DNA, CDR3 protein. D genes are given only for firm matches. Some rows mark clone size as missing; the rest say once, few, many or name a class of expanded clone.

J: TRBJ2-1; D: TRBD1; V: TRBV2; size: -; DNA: TGTGCCAGCAGGGGACAGGGGACGAATGAGCAGTTCTTC; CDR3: CASRGQGTNEQFF
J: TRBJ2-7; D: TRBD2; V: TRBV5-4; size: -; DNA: TGTGCCAGCAGCGCCTCACTAGCGGGCTCCTCTTTGGAGCAGTACTTC; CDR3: CASSASLAGSSLEQYF
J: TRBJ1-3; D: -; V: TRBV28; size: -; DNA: TGTGCCAGCAGTAAGGAGGGTAACACCATATATTTT; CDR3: CASSKEGNTIYF
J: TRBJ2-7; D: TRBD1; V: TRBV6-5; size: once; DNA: TGTGCCAGCAGTTACACAGGGGCAGGAGCCTACAAGCAGTACTTC; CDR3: CASSYTGAGAYKQYF
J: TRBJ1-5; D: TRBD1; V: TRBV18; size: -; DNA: TGTGCCAGCTCCGGACAGGGCGCAGGCTCTCAGCCCCAGCATTTT; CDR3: CASSGQGAGSQPQHF
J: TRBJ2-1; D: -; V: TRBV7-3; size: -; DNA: TGTGCCAGCAGCTCCCTAAAGGCCTCCTACAATGAGCAGTTCTTC; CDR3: CASSSLKASYNEQFF
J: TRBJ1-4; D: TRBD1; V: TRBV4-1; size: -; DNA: TGCGCCAGCAGCCGATCGCCGGGACAGATTAATGAAAAACTGTTTTTT; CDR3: CASSRSPGQINEKLFF
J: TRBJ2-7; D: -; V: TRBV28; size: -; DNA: TGTGCCAGCAGCCCCGGATCCACCTACGAGCAGTACTTC; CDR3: CASSPGSTYEQYF
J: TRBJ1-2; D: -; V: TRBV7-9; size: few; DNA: TGTGCCAGCAGCTTAGCGGGGACGGGCCTCTATGGCTACACCTTC; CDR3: CASSLAGTGLYGYTF
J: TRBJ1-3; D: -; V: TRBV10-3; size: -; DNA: TGTGCCATAAGGGGGACTGGAAACACCATATATTTT; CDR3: CAIRGTGNTIYF
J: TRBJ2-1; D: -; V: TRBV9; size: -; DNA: TGTGCCAGCAGCGTAGTGGAGCAGGGTGAGCAGTTCTTC; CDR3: CASSVVEQGEQFF
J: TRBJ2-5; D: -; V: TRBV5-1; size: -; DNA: TGCGCCAGCAGCTTGGCCAGGATTGGAGAGACCCAGTACTTC; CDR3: CASSLARIGETQYF
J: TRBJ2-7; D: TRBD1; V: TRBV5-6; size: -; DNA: TGTGCCAGCAGCTTTAGACAGGGGGGCGAGCAGTACTTC; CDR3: CASSFRQGGEQYF
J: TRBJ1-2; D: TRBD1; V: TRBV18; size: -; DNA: TGTGCCAGCTCACCCACGACAGGGCCCGCCTCCTCTATGGGCTACACCTTC; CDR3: CASSPTTGPASSMGYTF
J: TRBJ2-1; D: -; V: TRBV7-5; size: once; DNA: TGTGCCAGAAGCCTCGTAAATAGCTTGGACAATGAGCAGTTCTTC; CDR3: CARSLVNSLDNEQFF
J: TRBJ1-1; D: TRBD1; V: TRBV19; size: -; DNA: TGTGCCAGTAGTATTGGGACAGGGCGGACTGAAGCTTTCTTT; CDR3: CASSIGTGRTEAFF
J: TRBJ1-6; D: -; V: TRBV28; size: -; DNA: TGTGCCAGCAGTGAGAATTCACCCCTCCACTTT; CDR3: CASSENSPLHF
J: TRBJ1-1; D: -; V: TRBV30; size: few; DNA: TGTGCCTGGAGTGTAAGCAGGGACACTGAAGCTTTCTTT; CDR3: CAWSVSRDTEAFF
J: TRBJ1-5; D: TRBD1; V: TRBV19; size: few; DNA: TGTGCCAGTCGGACAGGAGATAGCAATCAGCCCCAGCATTTT; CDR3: CASRTGDSNQPQHF
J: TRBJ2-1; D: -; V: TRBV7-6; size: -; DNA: TGTGCCAGCAGCTCCTCGGGGTATGAGCAGTTCTTC; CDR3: CASSSSGYEQFF
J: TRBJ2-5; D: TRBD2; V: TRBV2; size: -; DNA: TGTGCCAGCAAGTCGCTAGCGGGAGGTAGAGAGACCCAGTACTTC; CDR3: CASKSLAGGRETQYF
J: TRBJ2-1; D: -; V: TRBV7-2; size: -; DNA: TGTGCCAGCAGCTCGGGGACGACACCGAAGAATGAGCAGTTCTTC; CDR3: CASSSGTTPKNEQFF
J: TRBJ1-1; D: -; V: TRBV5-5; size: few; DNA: TGTGCCAGCACCATCGACAGCTTGAACACTGAAGCTTTCTTT; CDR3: CASTIDSLNTEAFF
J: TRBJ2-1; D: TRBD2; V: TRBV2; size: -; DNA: TGTGCCAGCAGGGCCTTAGCGGGGAACTCCTACAATGAGCAGTTCTTC; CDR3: CASRALAGNSYNEQFF